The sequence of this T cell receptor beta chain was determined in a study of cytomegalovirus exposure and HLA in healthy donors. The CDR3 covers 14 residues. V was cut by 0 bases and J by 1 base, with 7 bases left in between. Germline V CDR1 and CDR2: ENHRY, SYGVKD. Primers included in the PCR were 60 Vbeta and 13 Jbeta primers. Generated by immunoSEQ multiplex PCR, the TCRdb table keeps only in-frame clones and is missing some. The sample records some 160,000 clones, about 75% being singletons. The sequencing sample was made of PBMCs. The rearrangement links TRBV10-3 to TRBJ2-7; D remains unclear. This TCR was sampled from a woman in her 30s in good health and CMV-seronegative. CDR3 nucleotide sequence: TGTGCCATCAGTGAGTCGCAGGATTCCTACGAGCAGTACTTC. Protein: CAISESQDSYEQYF.